A selection of T cell receptor beta chains follows, all from one sample in a study of regulatory T cells in long-lasting Graves disease. TCRdb fed the multiplex PCR reads into MiXCR, producing one record per CDR3 protein. Of under 500,000 distinct CDR3 sequences in the sample, around 20% were seen once. The source was peripheral blood mononuclear cells (PBMCs), collected when the disease was refractory, from a patient treated with antithyroid drugs. Receptors were obtained from a female donor with Graves disease. Both conserved end residues are part of each CDR3. The D gene is left open where the match is weak. The listing skips clone size in some rows; elsewhere it reads once, few, many or a size class.

j_gene: TRBJ2-4
v_gene: TRBV20-1
abundance: .
d_gene: .
CDR3nt: TGCAGTGCTAGGGGAACCGAAGCCAAAAACATTCAGTACTTC
CDR3aa: CSARGTEAKNIQYF

j_gene: TRBJ1-1
v_gene: TRBV7-2
abundance: .
d_gene: .
CDR3nt: TGTGCCAGCAGCCCTCAGACAAGGGGGGCTTTCTTT
CDR3aa: CASSPQTRGAFF

j_gene: TRBJ1-1
v_gene: TRBV19
abundance: .
d_gene: .
CDR3nt: TGTGCCAGTAGTATTTGGGGGGCTAGCACTGAAGCTTTCTTT
CDR3aa: CASSIWGASTEAFF

j_gene: TRBJ1-4
v_gene: TRBV7-9
abundance: many
d_gene: .
CDR3nt: TGTGCCAGCAGCTACGACCTGGACGGGGTTCGTGAAAAACTGTTTTTT
CDR3aa: CASSYDLDGVREKLFF

j_gene: TRBJ1-1
v_gene: TRBV12-3/TRBV12-4
abundance: many
d_gene: .
CDR3nt: TGTGCCAGCAGTTTTCAAGGAGAAGCTTTCTTT
CDR3aa: CASSFQGEAFF

j_gene: TRBJ1-5
v_gene: TRBV12-3/TRBV12-4
abundance: many
d_gene: .
CDR3nt: TGTGCCAGCAGTTTCTCAAGCCCAGTCGGAGTCAATCAGCCCCAGCATTTT
CDR3aa: CASSFSSPVGVNQPQHF

j_gene: TRBJ1-5
v_gene: TRBV4-3
abundance: few
d_gene: .
CDR3nt: TGCGCCAGCAGCCAAGGAACCCAGGGTCAGCCCCAGCATTTT
CDR3aa: CASSQGTQGQPQHF

j_gene: TRBJ2-3
v_gene: TRBV28
abundance: .
d_gene: .
CDR3nt: TGTGCCAGCAGTTTAAGCCGACGAGGGGAGGCAGATACGCAGTATTTT
CDR3aa: CASSLSRRGEADTQYF

j_gene: TRBJ1-5
v_gene: TRBV15
abundance: many
d_gene: TRBD1
CDR3nt: TGTGCCACCAGCAGAGATCGGAGCAGGGGGGAACAGCCCCAGCATTTT
CDR3aa: CATSRDRSRGEQPQHF

j_gene: TRBJ2-2
v_gene: TRBV4-3
abundance: .
d_gene: .
CDR3nt: TGCGCCAGCAGCCAAGATCGGGCTAGCGTAAACACCGGGGAGCTGTTTTTT
CDR3aa: CASSQDRASVNTGELFF

j_gene: TRBJ2-7
v_gene: TRBV6-1
abundance: many
d_gene: .
CDR3nt: TGTGCCAGCAGTACCCGGGGCACTACCTACGAGCAGTACTTC
CDR3aa: CASSTRGTTYEQYF

j_gene: TRBJ2-3
v_gene: TRBV2
abundance: many
d_gene: TRBD1
CDR3nt: TGTGCCAGCCAACAGGGGGATGGCACAGATACGCAGTATTTT
CDR3aa: CASQQGDGTDTQYF

j_gene: TRBJ2-5
v_gene: TRBV11-2
abundance: many
d_gene: .
CDR3nt: TGTGCCAGCAGCTTAGATGGTGCTAGCGACCAAGAGACCCAGTACTTC
CDR3aa: CASSLDGASDQETQYF

j_gene: TRBJ1-5
v_gene: TRBV6-1
abundance: .
d_gene: .
CDR3nt: TGTGCCAGCAGACGTGGCCGGGGGAGCAATCAGCCCCAGCATTTT
CDR3aa: CASRRGRGSNQPQHF

j_gene: TRBJ1-2
v_gene: TRBV18
abundance: many
d_gene: .
CDR3nt: TGTGCCAGCTCACCCTTAGGCGGTGGCTACACCTTC
CDR3aa: CASSPLGGGYTF

j_gene: TRBJ1-1
v_gene: TRBV20-1
abundance: few
d_gene: .
CDR3nt: TGCAGTGCTAGAGGGGCGACTTCGAACACTGAAGCTTTCTTT
CDR3aa: CSARGATSNTEAFF

j_gene: TRBJ1-6
v_gene: TRBV19
abundance: many
d_gene: .
CDR3nt: TGTGCCAGTAGTGCCAGCACGAATTCACCCCTCCACTTT
CDR3aa: CASSASTNSPLHF

j_gene: TRBJ1-3
v_gene: TRBV7-2
abundance: many
d_gene: .
CDR3nt: TGTGCCAGCAGCTTAAGCGCAGTCTCTGGAAACACCATATATTTT
CDR3aa: CASSLSAVSGNTIYF

j_gene: TRBJ2-7
v_gene: TRBV20-1
abundance: .
d_gene: .
CDR3nt: TGCAGTGCGCCAGCTAGCCACAGTGAAGAGCAGTACTTC
CDR3aa: CSAPASHSEEQYF

j_gene: TRBJ2-7
v_gene: TRBV5-6
abundance: few
d_gene: TRBD1
CDR3nt: TGTGCCAGCAGCCACGGACAGGGGCTTCAGCAGTACTTC
CDR3aa: CASSHGQGLQQYF

j_gene: TRBJ2-2
v_gene: TRBV29-1
abundance: many
d_gene: .
CDR3nt: TGCAGCGTTGTTTCCGTGGACACCGGGGAGCTGTTTTTT
CDR3aa: CSVVSVDTGELFF

j_gene: TRBJ2-5
v_gene: TRBV19
abundance: few
d_gene: TRBD2
CDR3nt: TGTGCCACCTCGGGACTAGCGGGGAGAGAGACCCAGTACTTC
CDR3aa: CATSGLAGRETQYF

j_gene: TRBJ2-7
v_gene: TRBV20-1
abundance: many
d_gene: .
CDR3nt: TGCAGTGCTGCAGGGGTTCTGCTGCGCGGGACGGGGGACTACGAGCAGTACTTC
CDR3aa: CSAAGVLLRGTGDYEQYF

j_gene: TRBJ2-7
v_gene: TRBV11-2
abundance: few
d_gene: .
CDR3nt: TGTGCCAGCAGCGGAGCGGACCCATACGAGCAGTACTTC
CDR3aa: CASSGADPYEQYF

j_gene: TRBJ1-1
v_gene: TRBV7-2
abundance: few
d_gene: TRBD1
CDR3nt: TGTGCCAGCAGCCGGGGGACAGTTCTACGTGAAGCTTTCTTT
CDR3aa: CASSRGTVLREAFF

j_gene: TRBJ2-7
v_gene: TRBV6-1
abundance: few
d_gene: .
CDR3nt: TGTGCCAGCAGTGGCACAGGGAGGGACGAGCAGTACTTC
CDR3aa: CASSGTGRDEQYF

j_gene: TRBJ1-5
v_gene: TRBV12-3/TRBV12-4
abundance: many
d_gene: .
CDR3nt: TGTGCCAGCAGCCTCACAGGTAACAATCAGCCCCAGCATTTT
CDR3aa: CASSLTGNNQPQHF

j_gene: TRBJ2-7
v_gene: TRBV10-2
abundance: few
d_gene: TRBD1
CDR3nt: TGCGCCAGCCACTCCGGGACAGCCTACGAGCAGTACTTC
CDR3aa: CASHSGTAYEQYF

j_gene: TRBJ2-5
v_gene: TRBV7-9
abundance: many
d_gene: .
CDR3nt: TGTGCCAGCAGCTTAACGACCGGCATGGGCGAGACCCAGTACTTC
CDR3aa: CASSLTTGMGETQYF

j_gene: TRBJ2-2
v_gene: TRBV5-1
abundance: few
d_gene: .
CDR3nt: TGCGCCAGCAGGAATTGGCGCGATTGGGCCGGGGAGCTGTTTTTT
CDR3aa: CASRNWRDWAGELFF

j_gene: TRBJ2-5
v_gene: TRBV6-2/TRBV6-3
abundance: few
d_gene: .
CDR3nt: TGTGCCAGCACCCAAACCCCGGAGACCCAGTACTTC
CDR3aa: CASTQTPETQYF

j_gene: TRBJ2-7
v_gene: TRBV7-9
abundance: .
d_gene: .
CDR3nt: TGTGCCAGCAGCTCCGCGGCAGGCGTCGGGGGCGAGCAGTACTTC
CDR3aa: CASSSAAGVGGEQYF

j_gene: TRBJ2-7
v_gene: TRBV13
abundance: few
d_gene: .
CDR3nt: TGTGCCAGCAGCCCACGGACAGGGGTTGAGCGGGAGGGCGGCCACGAGCAGTACTTC
CDR3aa: CASSPRTGVEREGGHEQYF

j_gene: TRBJ2-2
v_gene: TRBV10-3
abundance: many
d_gene: .
CDR3nt: TGTGCCATCAGTGAGTCGGGGCGAGTCGCCGGGGAGCTGTTTTTT
CDR3aa: CAISESGRVAGELFF

j_gene: TRBJ1-4
v_gene: TRBV20-1
abundance: many
d_gene: .
CDR3nt: TGCAGTGCTAGAGATGTGCGAGGAGACATAGGGGAAAAACTGTTTTTT
CDR3aa: CSARDVRGDIGEKLFF

j_gene: TRBJ1-2
v_gene: TRBV12-3/TRBV12-4
abundance: once
d_gene: .
CDR3nt: TGTGCCAGCAGTTTTCAAAATTTAGACTGTGGCTACACCTTC
CDR3aa: CASSFQNLDCGYTF

j_gene: TRBJ1-1
v_gene: TRBV5-5
abundance: few
d_gene: TRBD1
CDR3nt: TGTGCCAGCAGCTTGGCCCGTTCAGGGGGAAATTGGAACACTGAAGCTTTCTTT
CDR3aa: CASSLARSGGNWNTEAFF

j_gene: TRBJ1-1
v_gene: TRBV2
abundance: many
d_gene: .
CDR3nt: TGTGCCAGCAGTTCGGATCCGATAAACACTGAAGCTTTCTTT
CDR3aa: CASSSDPINTEAFF

j_gene: TRBJ2-2
v_gene: TRBV19
abundance: .
d_gene: .
CDR3nt: TGTGCCAGTAGTATTTTCTGGGTAGGGCCAACCGGGGAGCTGTTTTTT
CDR3aa: CASSIFWVGPTGELFF

j_gene: TRBJ1-2
v_gene: TRBV5-1
abundance: .
d_gene: .
CDR3nt: TGCGCCAGCAGCTTGGAGATGTCAGAATATGGCTACACCTTC
CDR3aa: CASSLEMSEYGYTF

j_gene: TRBJ1-1
v_gene: TRBV28
abundance: many
d_gene: .
CDR3nt: TGTGCCAGCAGTTTATCCACCGCAAACACTGAAGCTTTCTTT
CDR3aa: CASSLSTANTEAFF

j_gene: TRBJ1-6
v_gene: TRBV9
abundance: many
d_gene: .
CDR3nt: TGTGCCAGCAGCCCGGATGGGGTTAATTCACCCCTCCACTTT
CDR3aa: CASSPDGVNSPLHF

j_gene: TRBJ2-7
v_gene: TRBV6-2/TRBV6-3
abundance: .
d_gene: .
CDR3nt: TGTGCCAGCAGTTACTCTTCAGCATTCACCTACGAGCAGTACTTC
CDR3aa: CASSYSSAFTYEQYF

j_gene: TRBJ2-7
v_gene: TRBV20-1
abundance: once
d_gene: TRBD1
CDR3nt: TGCAGTGCTAGATCCAAGACAGGGAACTCCTACGAGCAGTACTTC
CDR3aa: CSARSKTGNSYEQYF

j_gene: TRBJ2-1
v_gene: TRBV2
abundance: many
d_gene: TRBD1
CDR3nt: TGTGCCAGCAGTTCAGGGGGCAGGACGAATGAGCAGTTCTTC
CDR3aa: CASSSGGRTNEQFF

j_gene: TRBJ1-1
v_gene: TRBV20-1
abundance: few
d_gene: TRBD1
CDR3nt: TGCAGTGCTAGAGGTGGCAGGGGGCAGACTGAAGCTTTCTTT
CDR3aa: CSARGGRGQTEAFF

j_gene: TRBJ2-5
v_gene: TRBV7-8
abundance: many
d_gene: TRBD1
CDR3nt: TGTGCCAGCAGCTTCCAGACAGGGTCGTTGGAGACCCAGTACTTC
CDR3aa: CASSFQTGSLETQYF

j_gene: TRBJ2-2
v_gene: TRBV6-5
abundance: many
d_gene: TRBD2
CDR3nt: TGTGCCAGCAGTTACAATGCGCTAGCGGGAGGATCGAACACCGGGGAGCTGTTTTTT
CDR3aa: CASSYNALAGGSNTGELFF

j_gene: TRBJ1-1
v_gene: TRBV28
abundance: many
d_gene: TRBD1
CDR3nt: TGTGCCAGCAGTGGGGGGACAGGGGGCATAGCGGTGACTGAAGCTTTCTTT
CDR3aa: CASSGGTGGIAVTEAFF